This T cell receptor (beta chain) was retrieved from a study of T cell changes during pregnancy in multiple sclerosis. Using immunoSEQ multiplex PCR, the repertoire was profiled, and TCRdb retains in-frame clones only, with some absent. The repertoire holds about 80,000 clones, with about 90% as singletons. The CDR3 loop spans 16 amino acids. V shed 3 bases, J shed 6 bases, and the junction held 7 bases outside the gene matches. Looked up from germline, CDR1 is MNHNY and CDR2 is SVGAGI (reference sequence). The receptor was isolated from a female donor with multiple sclerosis, enrolled in a pregnancy study. This chain connects TRBV6-6 to TRBJ2-5, with 13 positions matching TRBD2. Sequences were derived from peripheral blood, sampled before pregnancy. CDR3 bases: TGTGCCAGCAGTTATGGACTAGCGGGGGAAGAGAAGACCCAGTACTTC. Protein product: CASSYGLAGEEKTQYF.